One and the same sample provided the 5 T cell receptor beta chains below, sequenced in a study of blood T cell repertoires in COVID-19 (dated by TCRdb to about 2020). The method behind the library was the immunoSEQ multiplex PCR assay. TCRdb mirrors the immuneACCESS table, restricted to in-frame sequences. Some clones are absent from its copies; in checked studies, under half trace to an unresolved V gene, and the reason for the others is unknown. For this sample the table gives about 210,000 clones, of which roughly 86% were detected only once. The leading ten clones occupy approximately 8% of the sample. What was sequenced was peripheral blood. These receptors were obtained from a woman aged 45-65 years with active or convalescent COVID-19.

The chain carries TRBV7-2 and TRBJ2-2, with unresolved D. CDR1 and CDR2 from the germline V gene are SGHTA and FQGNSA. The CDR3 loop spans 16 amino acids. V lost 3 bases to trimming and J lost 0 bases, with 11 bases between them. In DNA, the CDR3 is TGTGCCAGCAGCTTCCTCGGCAGGACGAACACCGGGGAGCTGTTTTTT. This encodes CASSFLGRTNTGELFF.

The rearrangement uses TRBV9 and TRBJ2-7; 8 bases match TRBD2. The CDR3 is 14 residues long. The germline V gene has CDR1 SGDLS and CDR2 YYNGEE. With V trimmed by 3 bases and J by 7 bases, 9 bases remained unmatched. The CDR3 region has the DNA TGTGCCAGCAGCGGTAGCGGGACCCCTTGGGAGCAGTACTTC. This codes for CASSGSGTPWEQYF.

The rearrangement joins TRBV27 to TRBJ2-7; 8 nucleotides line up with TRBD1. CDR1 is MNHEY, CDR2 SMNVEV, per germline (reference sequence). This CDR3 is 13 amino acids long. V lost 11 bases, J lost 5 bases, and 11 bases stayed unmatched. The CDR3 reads CARRDRRRDEQYV. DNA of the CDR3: TGTGCCCGCCGGGACAGGAGGAGAGACGAGCAGTACGTC.

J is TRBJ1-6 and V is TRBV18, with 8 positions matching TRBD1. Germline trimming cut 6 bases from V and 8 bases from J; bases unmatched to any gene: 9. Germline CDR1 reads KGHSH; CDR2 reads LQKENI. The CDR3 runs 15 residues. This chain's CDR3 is CASSRLTGGDSPLHF. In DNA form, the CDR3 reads TGTGCCAGCTCGCGCTTAACAGGGGGGGATTCACCCCTCCACTTT.

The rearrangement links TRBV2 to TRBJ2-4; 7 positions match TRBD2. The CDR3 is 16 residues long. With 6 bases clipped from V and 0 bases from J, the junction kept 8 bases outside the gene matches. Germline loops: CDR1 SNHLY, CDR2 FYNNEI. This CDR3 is CASRKGEGIAKNIQYF. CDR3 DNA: TGTGCCAGCAGGAAAGGGGAGGGGATAGCCAAAAACATTCAGTACTTC.